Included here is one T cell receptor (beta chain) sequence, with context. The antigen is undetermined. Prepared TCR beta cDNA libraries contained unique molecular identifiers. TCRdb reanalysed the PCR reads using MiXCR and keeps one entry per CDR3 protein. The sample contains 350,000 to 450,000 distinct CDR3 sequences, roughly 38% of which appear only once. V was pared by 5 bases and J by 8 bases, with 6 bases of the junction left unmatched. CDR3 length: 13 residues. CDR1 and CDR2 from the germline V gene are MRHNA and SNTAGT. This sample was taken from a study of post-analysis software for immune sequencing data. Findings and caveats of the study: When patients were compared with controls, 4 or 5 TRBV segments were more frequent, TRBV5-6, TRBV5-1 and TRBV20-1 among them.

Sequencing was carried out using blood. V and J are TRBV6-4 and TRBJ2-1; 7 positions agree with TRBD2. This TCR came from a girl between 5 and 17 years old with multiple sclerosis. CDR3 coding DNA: TGTGCCAGCAGTTCGGGGGGACGGGATGAGCAGTTCTTC. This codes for CASSSGGRDEQFF.